A selection of T cell receptor beta chains follows, all from one sample in a study of cytomegalovirus exposure and HLA in healthy donors. Some clones are missing from TCRdb's copy, which holds only in-frame ones; the method was immunoSEQ multiplex PCR. The table lists about 190,000 clones, roughly 80% of them singletons. The material sequenced was PBMCs. The receptors come from a woman under 40 in good health and CMV-seropositive. Each CDR3 is given with its conserved first and last residue. Fields, in order: V gene, D gene, J gene, CDR3 length, clone size, CDR3 protein, CDR3 DNA. The D gene is left open where the match is weak. Not every row has a clone size; where given, it reads once, few, many or a size class.

V: TRBV5-4; D: TRBD2; J: TRBJ2-1; length: 17; size: NA; CDR3: CASSLFPGTSGRDEQFF; DNA: TGTGCCAGCAGCTTGTTTCCCGGGACTAGCGGGAGAGATGAGCAGTTCTTC
V: TRBV18; D: NA; J: TRBJ2-1; length: 16; size: NA; CDR3: CASSPFGGGQDNEQFF; DNA: TGTGCCAGCTCACCATTTGGGGGGGGACAGGACAATGAGCAGTTCTTC
V: TRBV27; D: NA; J: TRBJ2-5; length: 14; size: NA; CDR3: CASSHPRQQETQYF; DNA: TGTGCCAGCAGTCACCCGAGGCAACAAGAGACCCAGTACTTC
V: TRBV5-4; D: TRBD2; J: TRBJ2-5; length: 16; size: NA; CDR3: CASSPISGGLQETQYF; DNA: TGTGCCAGCAGTCCGATTAGCGGGGGGCTCCAAGAGACCCAGTACTTC
V: TRBV2; D: NA; J: TRBJ2-2; length: 14; size: NA; CDR3: CASSEGTPRGELFF; DNA: TGTGCCAGCAGTGAAGGCACTCCCAGGGGGGAGCTGTTTTTT
V: TRBV6-1; D: NA; J: TRBJ1-5; length: 14; size: NA; CDR3: CASSDPARGQPQHF; DNA: TGTGCCAGCAGTGACCCAGCTCGAGGTCAGCCCCAGCATTTT
V: TRBV5-1; D: NA; J: TRBJ2-4; length: 13; size: NA; CDR3: CASSLEAGFVQYF; DNA: TGCGCCAGCAGCTTGGAGGCCGGGTTCGTTCAGTACTTC
V: TRBV6-5; D: TRBD2; J: TRBJ2-1; length: 16; size: NA; CDR3: CASSLHGLAEGNEQFF; DNA: TGTGCCAGCAGTTTACACGGACTAGCGGAGGGCAATGAGCAGTTCTTC
V: TRBV5-1; D: NA; J: TRBJ2-3; length: 13; size: NA; CDR3: CASSSQGTDTQYF; DNA: TGCGCCAGCAGCTCCCAGGGCACAGATACGCAGTATTTT
V: TRBV5-1; D: NA; J: TRBJ2-3; length: 16; size: NA; CDR3: CASSVLGRAYTDTQYF; DNA: TGCGCCAGCAGCGTCTTAGGGCGGGCATACACAGATACGCAGTATTTT
V: TRBV28; D: NA; J: TRBJ1-1; length: 12; size: NA; CDR3: CASSLAGGEAFF; DNA: TGTGCCAGCAGTTTAGCCGGGGGTGAAGCTTTCTTT
V: TRBV5-1; D: TRBD1; J: TRBJ1-2; length: 14; size: NA; CDR3: CASSLADRGKGYTF; DNA: TGCGCCAGCAGCTTGGCAGACAGGGGAAAAGGCTACACCTTC
V: TRBV5-6; D: NA; J: TRBJ2-7; length: 14; size: few; CDR3: CASSLDWGAYEQYF; DNA: TGTGCCAGCAGCTTGGACTGGGGGGCCTACGAGCAGTACTTC
V: TRBV7-9; D: TRBD2; J: TRBJ2-3; length: 17; size: NA; CDR3: CASSQILAGGPPDTQYF; DNA: TGTGCCAGCAGCCAGATACTAGCGGGAGGGCCCCCAGATACGCAGTATTTT
V: TRBV27; D: NA; J: TRBJ1-6; length: 13; size: NA; CDR3: CASSFQGHSPLHF; DNA: TGTGCCAGCAGTTTCCAGGGCCATTCACCCCTCCACTTT
V: TRBV11-3; D: NA; J: TRBJ2-3; length: 13; size: once; CDR3: CASSFVSTDTQYF; DNA: TGTGCCAGCAGCTTCGTCAGTACAGATACGCAGTATTTT
V: TRBV5-1; D: NA; J: TRBJ2-1; length: 15; size: NA; CDR3: CASSSWTGVINEQFF; DNA: TGCGCCAGCAGCTCCTGGACCGGGGTCATCAATGAGCAGTTCTTC
V: TRBV21-1; D: NA; J: TRBJ1-6; length: 18; size: few; CDR3: CASSTPMGRGSYNSPLHF; DNA: TGTGCCAGCAGCACCCCCATGGGTCGGGGCTCCTATAATTCACCCCTCCACTTT
V: TRBV9; D: NA; J: TRBJ2-1; length: 13; size: few; CDR3: CASSVAFRNEQFF; DNA: TGTGCCAGCAGCGTAGCTTTTCGGAATGAGCAGTTCTTC
V: TRBV18; D: TRBD1; J: TRBJ1-4; length: 15; size: NA; CDR3: CASSLTQGYNEKLFF; DNA: TGTGCCAGCTCACTGACACAGGGGTATAATGAAAAACTGTTTTTT
V: TRBV7-9; D: NA; J: TRBJ2-7; length: 16; size: NA; CDR3: CASSSRGGGGTYEQYF; DNA: TGTGCCAGCAGCTCGAGGGGAGGGGGGGGCACCTACGAGCAGTACTTC
V: TRBV25-1; D: NA; J: TRBJ2-5; length: 13; size: few; CDR3: CASTKDTRETQYF; DNA: TGTGCCAGCACCAAGGACACCAGGGAGACCCAGTACTTC
V: TRBV2; D: TRBD1; J: TRBJ2-6; length: 15; size: NA; CDR3: CARDRGSSGANVLTF; DNA: TGTGCCAGGGACAGGGGCAGCTCTGGGGCCAACGTCCTGACTTTC
V: TRBV5-1; D: NA; J: TRBJ2-7; length: 15; size: NA; CDR3: CASSFDRITTYEQYF; DNA: TGCGCCAGCAGCTTTGACCGAATCACTACCTACGAGCAGTACTTC
V: TRBV7-2; D: NA; J: TRBJ1-2; length: 14; size: NA; CDR3: CASSLGQFNYGYTF; DNA: TGTGCCAGCAGCTTAGGACAGTTTAACTATGGCTACACCTTC
V: TRBV28; D: NA; J: TRBJ2-1; length: 17; size: NA; CDR3: CASSLGRGGAIDTEQFF; DNA: TGTGCCAGCAGTTTGGGTCGGGGCGGGGCCATAGATACTGAGCAGTTCTTC
V: TRBV9; D: NA; J: TRBJ1-2; length: 15; size: once; CDR3: CASSGPRGQAEGYTF; DNA: TGTGCCAGCAGCGGACCCAGGGGCCAGGCGGAAGGCTACACCTTC
V: TRBV7-2; D: NA; J: TRBJ1-1; length: 13; size: NA; CDR3: CASRGGVNTEAFF; DNA: TGTGCCAGCAGAGGAGGGGTGAACACTGAAGCTTTCTTT
V: TRBV4-3; D: TRBD1; J: TRBJ2-4; length: 15; size: NA; CDR3: CASSQSIGQGNIQYF; DNA: TGCGCCAGCAGCCAAAGTATTGGACAGGGAAACATTCAGTACTTC